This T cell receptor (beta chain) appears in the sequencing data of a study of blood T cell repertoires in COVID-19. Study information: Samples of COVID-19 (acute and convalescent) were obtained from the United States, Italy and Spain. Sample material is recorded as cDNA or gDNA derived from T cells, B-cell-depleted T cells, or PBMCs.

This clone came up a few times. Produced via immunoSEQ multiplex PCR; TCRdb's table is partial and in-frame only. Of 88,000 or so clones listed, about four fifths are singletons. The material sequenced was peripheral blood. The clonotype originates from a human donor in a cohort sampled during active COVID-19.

CDR3 sequence (DNA): TGTGCCAGCAGCGTAGCGGGGGGGCCAGTGTCCTACAATGAGCAGTTCTTC. Its protein is CASSVAGGPVSYNEQFF. V is TRBV9 and J is TRBJ2-1; 8 positions match TRBD2. The CDR3 is made up of 17 amino acids. Germline trimming cut 0 bases from V and 1 base from J; bases unmatched to any gene: 6. Germline CDR1 reads SGDLS; CDR2 reads YYNGEE.